A single sample gave rise to the 13 T cell receptor beta chains below, sequenced in a study of blood T cell repertoires in COVID-19. Only in-frame clones appear in the TCRdb table, and some are missing; sequencing was by immunoSEQ multiplex PCR. The table lists approximately 58,000 clones, over 90% of them singletons, with 3% to 3.5% in the top ten. The sample was peripheral blood. These receptors originate from a human donor in a cohort sampled during active COVID-19.

This clone was recorded once. The genes are TRBV28 and TRBJ2-3; 12 bases agree with TRBD1. The ends lost 2 bases at V and 3 bases at J; junction bases unmatched: 9. Looked up from germline, CDR1 is MDHEN and CDR2 is SYDVKM. The CDR3 is made up of 18 amino acids. In DNA form, the CDR3 reads TGTGCCAGCAGTTTAGTCCGGGACAGGGGGCGGTGGACAGATACGCAGTATTTT. Its translation: CASSLVRDRGRWTDTQYF. Filled out from reference TRBV28 and TRBJ2-3, the complete variable domain reads DVKVTQSSRYLVKRTGEKVFLECVQDMDHENMFWYRQDPGLGLRLIYFSYDVKMKEKGDIPEGYSVSREKKERFSLILESASTNQTSMYLCASSLVRDRGRWTDTQYFGPGTRLTVL.

V and J are TRBV6-2 or TRBV6-3 and TRBJ1-1; TRBD1 matches 10 bases. Germline CDR1 reads MNHEY; CDR2 reads SVGEGT. The CDR3 is 17 amino acids. V lost 6 bases, J lost 3 bases, and 13 bases stayed unmatched. In DNA, the CDR3 is TGTGCCAGCAGCGACAGGGGACAGGGGAGTTTTGACACTGAAGCTTTCTTT. It yields the protein CASSDRGQGSFDTEAFF.

The chain is built from TRBV11-1 and TRBJ2-5, with D perhaps matching TRBD2 (6 bases). Per germline, CDR1 SGHAT and CDR2 FQDESV (reference sequence). The CDR3 sequence is 15 residues long. The V and J ends lost 2 bases and 2 bases respectively, with 12 bases between them. CDR3 nucleotide sequence: TGTGCCAGCAGCTTATTTTCACGGGAGCAAGAGACCCAGTACTTC. This codes for CASSLFSREQETQYF.

The rearrangement uses TRBV6-5 and TRBJ2-1; 9 positions agree with TRBD1. Germline V gives CDR1 MNHEY, CDR2 SVGAGI. J was trimmed by 7 bases and V by 10 bases; bases with no gene match: 8. The CDR3 spans 13 residues. Here the CDR3 reads CATGQGPHNEQFF. In DNA, the CDR3 is TGTGCCACTGGACAGGGGCCACATAATGAGCAGTTCTTC.

The gene calls are TRBV6-5 and TRBJ2-2, with 7 bases aligning to TRBD1. Losses at the gene ends were 9 bases for V and 0 bases for J; bases not matched to a gene: 7. The CDR3 length is 15 residues. Germline loops: CDR1 MNHEY, CDR2 SVGAGI. The CDR3 region is CARGPGTANTGELFF. The CDR3 DNA sequence: TGTGCCAGGGGCCCCGGGACAGCGAACACCGGGGAGCTGTTTTTT.

This clone was recorded a few times. The chain links TRBV11-3 to TRBJ2-3, with D possibly matching TRBD2 (6 bases). Germline CDR1 and CDR2: SGHNT and YENEEA. This CDR3 is 14 amino acids long. Trimming removed 1 base at V and 6 bases at J, with 11 bases between. In DNA form, the CDR3 reads TGTGCCAGCAGCTTAGCCGGGGGAGGCGATACGCAGTATTTT. This encodes CASSLAGGGDTQYF.

The genes are TRBV27 and TRBJ1-2; perhaps TRBD1 as D (5 bases). Germline V gene sequence: CDR1 MNHEY, CDR2 SMNVEV (reference sequence). Trimming left V 6 bases short and J 1 base short, with 21 bases between. This CDR3 comprises 17 residues. CDR3 in amino acids: CASSPLRGVSLNYGYTF. CDR3 coding DNA: TGTGCCAGCAGCCCTCTCCGGGGGGTCAGCCTTAACTATGGCTACACCTTC.

V and J are TRBV12-3 or TRBV12-4 and TRBJ1-3, with D unresolved. Trimming left V 6 bases short and J 7 bases short, with 13 bases between. This CDR3 is 13 amino acids long. CDR3 residues: CASSPRGRNTIYF. CDR3 nucleotide sequence: TGTGCCAGCAGCCCCAGAGGGAGGAACACCATATATTTT.

This sequence joins TRBV13 and TRBJ1-3, with D unresolved. The CDR3 is 14 amino acids. Germline V gives CDR1 PRHDT, CDR2 FYEKMQ (reference sequence). Deletions cut 2 bases from V and 7 bases from J, with 12 bases between. The CDR3 coding sequence is TGTGCCAGCAGCTTACTGCCTTTCGGGAACACCATATATTTT. Its protein product is CASSLLPFGNTIYF.

The chain recombines TRBV19 with TRBJ1-5, with TRBD1 matching over 12 bases. Germline V gives CDR1 LNHDA, CDR2 SQIVND (reference sequence). V shed 6 bases and J 7 bases; nucleotides not matched to a gene: 7. The CDR3 consists of 15 residues. For the CDR3, the DNA is TGTGCCAGTAGCCTCCGGGACAGGGGGCTGCAGCCCCAGCATTTT. Protein: CASSLRDRGLQPQHF.

The chain has TRBV6-4 and TRBJ2-7; D is ambiguous. Germline CDR1 is MRHNA and CDR2 is SNTAGT. Deletions cut 2 bases from V and 7 bases from J, with 9 bases between. The length of the CDR3 is 12 residues. CDR3 amino acids: CASSDDPLEQYV. DNA for the CDR3: TGTGCCAGCAGTGACGATCCCCTAGAGCAGTACGTC.

The rearrangement joins TRBV18 to TRBJ1-1; 11 bases agree with TRBD1. V lost 6 bases, J lost 3 bases, and 9 bases stayed unmatched. The CDR3 sequence is 16 residues long. The germline gives CDR1 KGHSH, CDR2 LQKENI. CDR3 coding DNA: TGTGCCAGCTCCCCGGGACAGGGGGTAGTCGACACTGAAGCTTTCTTT. Translating it yields CASSPGQGVVDTEAFF.

J is TRBJ2-3 and V is TRBV6-2 or TRBV6-3; the D gene is possibly TRBD2 (6 bases). Germline V gene data show CDR1 as MNHEY and CDR2 as SVGEGT. CDR3 length: 14 amino acids. Trimming left V 5 bases short and J 1 base short, with 10 bases between. The CDR3 loop reads CASSRSGGTDTQYF. The DNA of the CDR3 is TGTGCCAGCAGTCGGTCGGGGGGCACAGATACGCAGTATTTT.